Each of the 25 T cell receptor beta chains below was sequenced from the same sample in a study of shared T cell receptors in the human thymus. Data came from immunoSEQ multiplex PCR; TCRdb stores just in-frame clones and leaves some out. The table has 540,000 or so clones, approximately 78% seen once. These same records also appear under a second study, on human thymus T cells.

The source material was thymocytes. These receptors all come from a boy in the first two years of life with a congenital heart defect.

The count of this clone is one. The chain employs TRBV4-3 and TRBJ2-5; 9 bases fit TRBD2. Germline-derived CDR1 and CDR2 are LGHNA and YSLEER. V was pared by 5 bases and J by 0 bases, with 4 bases of the junction left unmatched. The CDR3 length is 15 residues. The CDR3 coding sequence is TGCGCCAGCAGCAGGCTAGCGGGAAACCAAGAGACCCAGTACTTC. This encodes CASSRLAGNQETQYF.

The V and J genes are TRBV30 and TRBJ1-2; 8 nucleotides line up with TRBD1. The V gene's germline CDR1 is GTSNPN and CDR2 SVGIG (reference sequence). The CDR3 length is 18 residues. V gave up 1 base and J gave up 2 bases; unmatched junction bases: 15. CDR3 protein: CAWSADPGQETVNYGYTF. For the CDR3, the DNA is TGTGCCTGGAGTGCAGACCCGGGACAGGAAACCGTAAACTATGGCTACACCTTC.

This rearrangement joins TRBV11-3 to TRBJ2-1; TRBD2 aligns across 12 bases. V lost 1 base to trimming and J lost 4 bases; unmatched junction nucleotides: 8. The CDR3 extends over 18 amino acids. Germline V gene sequence: CDR1 SGHNT, CDR2 YENEEA. CDR3 nucleotide sequence: TGTGCCAGCAGCTTAGGGGCTAGCGGGAGGGCCGGGTACAATGAGCAGTTCTTC. Translating gives CASSLGASGRAGYNEQFF.

J is TRBJ2-1 and V is TRBV28; 10 positions match TRBD2. The CDR3 is 16 amino acids. With V trimmed by 2 bases and J by 3 bases, 4 bases remained unmatched. CDR1 is MDHEN and CDR2 is SYDVKM in the germline V gene. For the CDR3, the DNA is TGTGCCAGCAGTTTACGGAGCGGGAGGGTCTACAATGAGCAGTTCTTC. It is translated as CASSLRSGRVYNEQFF.

The rearrangement uses TRBV29-1 and TRBJ2-3, with D unclear. The germline CDR1 and CDR2 sequences are SQVTM and ANQGSEA. V shed 1 base and J shed 0 bases, with 5 bases lying between them. The CDR3 extends over 13 amino acids. The CDR3 bases are TGCAGCGTTGAAGTCTCCAGCACAGATACGCAGTATTTT. Amino acids: CSVEVSSTDTQYF.

The V call is TRBV10-3, the J call TRBJ1-1; no reliable D call. The CDR3 sequence is 16 residues long. CDR1 and CDR2 (germline): ENHRY, SYGVKD. Trimming took 0 bases from V and 0 from J, leaving 11 bases between them. The CDR3 reads CAISESGPEMNTEAFF. CDR3 DNA sequence: TGTGCCATCAGTGAGTCGGGTCCGGAGATGAACACTGAAGCTTTCTTT.

This rearrangement joins TRBV2 to TRBJ2-5, with 10 bases lining up with TRBD2. Looked up from germline, CDR1 is SNHLY and CDR2 is FYNNEI. Trimming at V came to 3 bases and at J to 1 base, leaving 2 bases not matched to a gene. The CDR3 runs to 15 residues. CDR3 amino acids: CASSEGLALQETQYF. CDR3 coding DNA: TGTGCCAGCAGTGAGGGACTAGCGCTCCAAGAGACCCAGTACTTC.

The genes are TRBV9 and TRBJ2-7, with 7 bases lining up with TRBD1. This CDR3 has 15 amino acids. CDR1 and CDR2 (germline): SGDLS, YYNGEE. V lost 1 base to trimming and J lost 3 bases; unmatched junction nucleotides: 7. The CDR3 DNA reads as TGTGCCAGCAGCGTATCCGGGACAGACGTCTACGAGCAGTACTTC. The encoded protein is CASSVSGTDVYEQYF.

The chain combines TRBV7-9 with TRBJ2-3; 9 bases map to TRBD2. This CDR3 has 19 residues. The V segment lost 4 bases and the J segment 1 base; nucleotides outside the gene matches: 15. Germline V gene sequence: CDR1 SEHNR, CDR2 FQNEAQ (reference sequence). In DNA, the CDR3 is TGTGCCAGCAGCTCGACTAGCGGAGCATTCCCTGGGTGCACAGATACGCAGTATTTT. Translation gives CASSSTSGAFPGCTDTQYF.

The J gene is TRBJ2-3, the V gene TRBV7-2; 7 bases map to TRBD2. The CDR3 totals 15 residues. The germline V gene has CDR1 SGHTA and CDR2 FQGNSA. V was clipped by 5 bases and J by 5 bases; unmatched bases: 10. CDR3 residues: CASSPSGNPRDTQYF. DNA of the CDR3: TGTGCCAGCAGCCCCAGCGGGAACCCCAGAGATACGCAGTATTTT. The full variable domain, rest sourced from reference TRBV7-2 and TRBJ2-3, is GAGVSQSPSNKVTEKGKDVELRCDPISGHTALYWYRQSLGQGLEFLIYFQGNSAPDKSGLPSDRFSAERTGGSVSTLTIQRTQQEDSAVYLCASSPSGNPRDTQYFGPGTRLTVL.

The gene calls are TRBV28 and TRBJ2-1; D is uncertain. Germline loops: CDR1 MDHEN, CDR2 SYDVKM. The CDR3 loop spans 13 amino acids. The germline V and J ends were trimmed by 1 base and 4 bases, with 5 bases remaining between them. Here the CDR3 DNA reads TGTGCCAGCAGTTTATACACATACAATGAGCAGTTCTTC. It is translated as CASSLYTYNEQFF.

The rearrangement links TRBV29-1 to TRBJ1-2; no clear D. The CDR3 has 14 residues. In germline, CDR1 is SQVTM, CDR2 ANQGSEA. V was clipped by 4 bases and J by 3 bases, with 15 bases between them. CDR3 residues: CSVGPKGVDYGYTF. The CDR3, as DNA: TGCAGCGTTGGACCTAAGGGAGTGGACTATGGCTACACCTTC.

Points on this clone: Other DNA sequences in this sample translate to the same CDR3. In nucleotides, the CDR3 is TGCGCCAGCAGCCCGGGACAGGGTGATGGCTACACCTTC. Its translation: CASSPGQGDGYTF. The gene calls are TRBV5-1 and TRBJ1-2; 9 nucleotides align to TRBD1. The CDR3 totals 13 residues. V shed 4 bases and J 6 bases; nucleotides not matched to a gene: 4. CDR1 is SGHRS and CDR2 is YFSETQ in the germline V gene. The variable domain in full, completed from reference TRBV5-1 and TRBJ1-2, reads KAGVTQTPRYLIKTRGQQVTLSCSPISGHRSVSWYQQTPGQGLQFLFEYFSETQRNKGNFPGRFSGRQFSNSRSEMNVSTLELGDSALYLCASSPGQGDGYTFGSGTRLTVV.

V is TRBV7-9 and J is TRBJ2-7; the D is unclear. The CDR3 sequence is 13 residues long. Trimming shortened V by 1 base and J by 0 bases, and 4 bases separated the two germline ends. The V gene's germline CDR1 is SEHNR and CDR2 FQNEAQ (reference sequence). This CDR3 is CASSLGHSYEQYF. CDR3 coding DNA: TGTGCCAGCAGCTTAGGTCACTCCTACGAGCAGTACTTC.

The chain has TRBV7-2 and TRBJ2-7, with 11 bases lining up with TRBD2. This CDR3 has 17 residues. Trimming cost V 1 base and J 0 bases; bases outside gene matches: 5. Germline-derived CDR1 and CDR2 are SGHTA and FQGNSA. Here the CDR3 reads CASSLERTSGFSYEQYF. The DNA of the CDR3 is TGTGCCAGCAGCTTAGAACGGACTAGCGGGTTCTCCTACGAGCAGTACTTC.

The chain has TRBV4-1 and TRBJ2-6; TRBD2 might be the D (6 bases). CDR1 and CDR2 (germline): MGHRA, YSYEKL. Deletions cut 0 bases from V and 0 bases from J, with 12 bases between. The CDR3 has 18 amino acids. For the CDR3, the DNA is TGCGCCAGCAGCCAAGATCGGGCGGGGCTCTCTGGGGCCAACGTCCTGACTTTC. It yields the protein CASSQDRAGLSGANVLTF.

The chain uses TRBV6-5 and TRBJ2-2, with 8 bases aligning to TRBD2. With V trimmed by 0 bases and J by 2 bases, 2 bases remained unmatched. CDR3 length: 16 amino acids. Germline CDR1 reads MNHEY; CDR2 reads SVGAGI. The chain's CDR3 is CASSYSTSGNTGELFF. CDR3 nucleotides: TGTGCCAGCAGTTACTCTACTAGCGGAAACACCGGGGAGCTGTTTTTT.

V usage is TRBV28 and J usage is TRBJ1-4, with 8 positions matching TRBD1. Germline CDR1 and CDR2: MDHEN and SYDVKM. Trimming cost V 6 bases and J 8 bases; bases outside gene matches: 8. This CDR3 has 14 residues. As DNA, the CDR3 is TGTGCCAGCAGCCCGGACAGGGATGAGGAAAAACTGTTTTTT. This sequence encodes CASSPDRDEEKLFF. The full variable domain, its missing parts supplied by reference TRBV28 and TRBJ1-4, is DVKVTQSSRYLVKRTGEKVFLECVQDMDHENMFWYRQDPGLGLRLIYFSYDVKMKEKGDIPEGYSVSREKKERFSLILESASTNQTSMYLCASSPDRDEEKLFFGSGTQLSVL.

The chain combines TRBV5-6 with TRBJ1-2, with 9 bases aligning to TRBD1. CDR1 is SGHDT and CDR2 is YYEEEE in the germline V gene. CDR3 length equals 14 residues. J gave up 4 bases and V 1 base, and 2 bases lay outside the gene matches. This chain's CDR3 is CASSLTGGGYGYTF. The CDR3 DNA sequence: TGTGCCAGCAGCTTGACAGGGGGCGGCTATGGCTACACCTTC.

The table lists this clone with a count of one. V usage is TRBV11-2 and J usage is TRBJ2-7; 11 bases are a match to TRBD2. J was trimmed by 9 bases and V by 5 bases; bases with no gene match: 15. In germline, CDR1 is SGHAT, CDR2 FQNNGV. The CDR3 runs 16 residues. The CDR3 region is CASSHAPTSGENGQYF. The CDR3 coding sequence is TGTGCCAGCAGCCATGCACCGACTAGCGGGGAAAATGGGCAGTACTTC.

The J gene is TRBJ2-7, the V gene TRBV10-3; 7 bases agree with TRBD1. This CDR3 region has 15 residues. V trimming: 5 bases; J trimming: 5 bases; junction bases outside the gene matches: 12. CDR1 ENHRY and CDR2 SYGVKD come from the germline V gene. CDR3 protein: CAISTTRQGNHEQYF. CDR3 in DNA: TGTGCCATCAGTACAACCCGACAGGGTAACCACGAGCAGTACTTC.

V and J are TRBV19 and TRBJ2-3; D remains unclear. V gave up 0 bases and J gave up 4 bases, with 14 bases separating them. Germline CDR1 reads LNHDA; CDR2 reads SQIVND (reference sequence). The CDR3 has 16 residues. CDR3 DNA sequence: TGTGCCAGTAGTATAGATAAGAGGCCGGAACCAGATACGCAGTATTTT. Protein sequence: CASSIDKRPEPDTQYF. Complete variable domain (other parts from reference TRBV19 and TRBJ2-3): DGGITQSPKYLFRKEGQNVTLSCEQNLNHDAMYWYRQDPGQGLRLIYYSQIVNDFQKGDIAEGYSVSREKKESFPLTVTSAQKNPTAFYLCASSIDKRPEPDTQYFGPGTRLTVL.

This chain links TRBV5-1 with TRBJ2-1; the match to TRBD2 covers 9 bases. The CDR3 loop spans 16 amino acids. Germline V gives CDR1 SGHRS, CDR2 YFSETQ. V was pared by 5 bases and J by 5 bases, with 11 bases of the junction left unmatched. In nucleotides, the CDR3 is TGCGCCAGCAGTTTGAACGTGCGACTAGCGGACAATGAGCAGTTCTTC. Encoded protein: CASSLNVRLADNEQFF. The whole variable domain, filled in from reference TRBV5-1 and TRBJ2-1, reads KAGVTQTPRYLIKTRGQQVTLSCSPISGHRSVSWYQQTPGQGLQFLFEYFSETQRNKGNFPGRFSGRQFSNSRSEMNVSTLELGDSALYLCASSLNVRLADNEQFFGPGTRLTVL.

This chain connects TRBV2 to TRBJ1-2; the match to TRBD1 covers 7 bases. V was pared by 7 bases and J by 3 bases, with 17 bases of the junction left unmatched. This CDR3 has 17 amino acids. Per germline, CDR1 SNHLY and CDR2 FYNNEI. CDR3 loop: CASTPISDRLRDYGYTF. In DNA form, the CDR3 reads TGTGCCAGCACCCCAATTTCGGACAGGCTCAGGGACTATGGCTACACCTTC.

The chain carries TRBV9 and TRBJ1-3, with D possibly being TRBD1 (5 bases). From germline, CDR1 is SGDLS and CDR2 YYNGEE. Between the trimmed V and J ends, which lost 4 bases and 2 bases, there was a span of 13 bases. The CDR3 sequence is 15 residues long. The CDR3 here is CASSPWEGPGNTIYF. The CDR3 nucleotides are TGTGCCAGCAGCCCCTGGGAGGGACCTGGAAACACCATATATTTT.